This T cell receptor (beta chain) emerged from a study of shared clonotypes between healthy human individuals. Study-level results: The sharing of 4.5% to 6.5% of naive CD4 clonotypes was seen across a handful of donors. Compared with clonotypes that all four donors shared, non-shared clonotypes had lower generation probabilities.

The CDR3 consists of 16 residues. CDR1 is WSHSY, CDR2 SAAADI, per germline. Trimming took 7 bases from V and 5 from J; bases not matched to a gene: 12. With respect to this clone: Its antigen is undetermined.

The genomic DNA of each subset was split evenly across several immunoSEQ plates. This table comes from immunoSEQ multiplex PCR, and its TCRdb copy is limited to in-frame clones, with some not included. Among approximately 2,000,000 clones listed, around 95% were seen once. Naivety among CD8 cells was defined by CD45RO negativity and positive CCR7 selection, thereby excluding terminally differentiated effector memory CD45RA+ cells. Sequenced input: naive CD8+ T cells from PBMCs. This receptor was identified in a man aged 18-30 years in good health. Some clones in this sample may be carry-over from other donors' samples. J is TRBJ2-5 and V is TRBV10-2, with 11 bases lining up with TRBD1. The CDR3 here is CASKRTGGPGGETQYF. DNA for the CDR3: TGCGCCAGCAAAAGGACAGGGGGCCCAGGGGGGGAGACCCAGTACTTC.